Below are 5 T cell receptor beta chains sequenced from a single sample in a study of cytomegalovirus exposure and HLA in healthy donors. 13 Jbeta primers and 60 Vbeta primers were used for the PCR. TCRdb's table, derived via immunoSEQ multiplex PCR, lists solely in-frame clones and lacks some. The sample lists 200,000 to 250,000 clones; roughly 80% were seen once. The specimen was PBMCs. The receptors here all came from a girl aged 2 to 9 in good health and CMV-seronegative.

V is TRBV20-1 and J is TRBJ2-1; no clear D. Trimming took 5 bases from V and 5 from J, leaving 7 bases between them. Germline values: CDR1 DFQATT, CDR2 SNEGSKA (reference sequence). This CDR3 has 11 amino acids. CDR3 DNA: TGCAGTGCTGCCCGGGACAATGAGCAGTTCTTC. This encodes CSAARDNEQFF.

This CDR3 is CASSEYGERDTEAFF. Written as DNA, the CDR3 is TGTGCCAGCAGTGAATATGGGGAGAGGGACACTGAAGCTTTCTTT. The chain has TRBV25-1 and TRBJ1-1; D gene ambiguous. V lost 0 bases and J 3 bases, leaving 11 bases between the germline ends. The germline V gene encodes CDR1 MGHDK and CDR2 SYGVNS. The CDR3 is 15 amino acids.

The DNA of the CDR3 is TGTGCCACCAGCGGATTTTCCGGGATCCTCGGGGATACGCAGTATTTT. Its translation is CATSGFSGILGDTQYF. This rearrangement joins TRBV15 to TRBJ2-3; D is perhaps TRBD2 (5 bases). CDR1 is LNHNV, CDR2 YYDKDF, per germline (reference sequence). V lost 5 bases and J 6 bases, leaving 21 bases between the germline ends. CDR3 length: 16 residues.

This clone was counted a single time. The chain joins TRBV6-4 to TRBJ2-1; no firm D call. This CDR3 region has 12 residues. V lost 4 bases to trimming and J lost 6 bases, with 7 bases between them. CDR1 is MRHNA, CDR2 SNTAGT, per germline. CDR3 sequence: CASSALPNEQFF. The CDR3 region has the DNA TGTGCCAGCAGTGCCCTACCCAATGAGCAGTTCTTC.

This clone was picked up a small number of times. The chain carries TRBV19 and TRBJ2-7; the D gene is possibly TRBD2 (6 bases). CDR1 is LNHDA and CDR2 is SQIVND in the germline V gene (reference sequence). This CDR3 is built from 15 residues. Between the trimmed V and J ends, which lost 5 bases and 2 bases, there was a span of 16 bases. CDR3 nucleotides: TGTGCCAGTAGTCCTAGCGTGTGGGGGGCCTACGAGCAGTACTTC. It codes for CASSPSVWGAYEQYF.